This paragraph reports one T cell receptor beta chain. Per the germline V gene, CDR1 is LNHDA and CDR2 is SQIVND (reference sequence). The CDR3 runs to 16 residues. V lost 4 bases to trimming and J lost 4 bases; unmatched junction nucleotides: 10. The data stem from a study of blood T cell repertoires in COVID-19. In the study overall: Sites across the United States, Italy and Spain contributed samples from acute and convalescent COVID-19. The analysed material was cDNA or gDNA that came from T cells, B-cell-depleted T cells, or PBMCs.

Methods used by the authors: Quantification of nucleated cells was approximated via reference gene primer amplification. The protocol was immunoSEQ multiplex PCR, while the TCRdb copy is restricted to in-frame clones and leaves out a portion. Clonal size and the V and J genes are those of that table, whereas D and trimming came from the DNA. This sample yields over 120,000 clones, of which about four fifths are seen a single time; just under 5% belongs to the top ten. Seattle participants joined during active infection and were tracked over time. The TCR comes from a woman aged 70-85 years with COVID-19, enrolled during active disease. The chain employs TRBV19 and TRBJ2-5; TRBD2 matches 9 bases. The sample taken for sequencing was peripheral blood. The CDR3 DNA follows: TGTGCCAGTAGTAACAGACTAGCGGTGTTGTCAGAGACCCAGTACTTC. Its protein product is CASSNRLAVLSETQYF.